A selection of T cell receptor beta chains follows, all from one sample in a study of tumor and adjacent non-tumor tissue in lung cancer. TCRdb called the multiplex PCR reads again in MiXCR, with one record for every CDR3 protein. The sample yields about 85,000 distinct CDR3 sequences, around 57% seen once. Sequencing was done on a sample of lung tumor tissue. These receptor sequences come from a man aged 65-85 years with non-small cell lung cancer. Both conserved end residues are trimmed from each CDR3. Clone size is stated in some rows and not others, as once, few, many or a class when expanded.

clone_size	j_call	cdr3_length	v_call	cdr3_aa
many	TRBJ2-3	12	TRBV4-1	ASSPGQTGDTQY
-	TRBJ2-5	11	TRBV29-1	NAGQAIQETQY
few	TRBJ1-5	16	TRBV12-3/TRBV12-4	ASTTSTGRAYSNQPQH
-	TRBJ1-1	10	TRBV24-1	ATGGGDTEAF
once	TRBJ2-7	10	TRBV20-1	SADGQAYEQY
-	TRBJ2-1	14	TRBV12-5	ASGLGLAGGGGEQF
-	TRBJ2-2	13	TRBV19	ASIAAGANTGELF
-	TRBJ2-4	13	TRBV10-3	AISESTPSQGIHY
-	TRBJ2-5	13	TRBV12-3/TRBV12-4	ASSSTRGGQETQY
many	TRBJ2-3	11	TRBV6-1	ASSENRLITQY
-	TRBJ1-3	11	TRBV12-3/TRBV12-4	ANSRLDGNTIY
few	TRBJ1-5	14	TRBV19	VSKTPGQDPFQPQH
-	TRBJ1-5	13	TRBV2	TSSNRGPSNQHQH
-	TRBJ2-3	17	TRBV11-2	VSSSHRDGGGVYTDTQY
few	TRBJ2-7	13	TRBV28	ASSKVGTGGYEQY
few	TRBJ2-5	12	TRBV5-6	TSSLGYRGETQY
-	TRBJ2-1	14	TRBV5-1	ASSIHRGPGANEQF
many	TRBJ1-1	11	TRBV7-9	ASSPVAVPGAF
-	TRBJ1-5	12	TRBV11-2	ASSLDAGNQSQH
-	TRBJ2-7	14	TRBV4-1	PSIQDRVAGYCEQY
-	TRBJ2-5	10	TRBV5-1	ASNRDGETQY
-	TRBJ2-7	13	TRBV20-1	SASFQGGRYYEQY
many	TRBJ2-7	11	TRBV29-1	SGGGQGQSEQY
-	TRBJ2-1	15	TRBV20-1	SARRRAGGRGSGEQF
-	TRBJ1-5	13	TRBV28	ASRAWTGINQPQH
-	TRBJ1-1	13	TRBV29-1	SVRAAAWENAEAF
-	TRBJ2-2	16	TRBV11-1	ASSSGLAGGRSIGDLS
-	TRBJ2-4	18	TRBV28	ASRTGQVTGFFLAKNIQY
-	TRBJ2-1	14	TRBV11-1	ASSQAGAVSLGEQF
many	TRBJ1-5	12	TRBV29-1	SVARGQGNQPQH
many	TRBJ1-4	13	TRBV6-5	ASSDTTGGNEKLF
few	TRBJ2-5	9	TRBV6-1	ATSRGETQY
-	TRBJ2-5	12	TRBV6-5	VNGREGLDETQY
-	TRBJ1-1	11	TRBV7-8	ASSRKQGTEAL
-	TRBJ2-1	16	TRBV5-1	ASSSLGGERTSYNGQF